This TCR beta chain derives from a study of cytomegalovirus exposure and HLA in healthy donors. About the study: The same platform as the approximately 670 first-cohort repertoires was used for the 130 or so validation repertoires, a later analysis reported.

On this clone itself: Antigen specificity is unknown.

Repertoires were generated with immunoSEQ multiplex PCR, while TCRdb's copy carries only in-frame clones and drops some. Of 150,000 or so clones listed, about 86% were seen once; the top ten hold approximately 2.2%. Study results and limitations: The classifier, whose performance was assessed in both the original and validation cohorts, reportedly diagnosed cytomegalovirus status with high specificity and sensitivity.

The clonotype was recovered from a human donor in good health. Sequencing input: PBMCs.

CDR3 coding DNA: TGTGCCAGCTCACCAGAACTCTCCTACAATGAGCAGTTCTTC. Amino acid sequence: CASSPELSYNEQFF. The rearrangement uses TRBV18 and TRBJ2-1, with D unclear. CDR3 length: 14 amino acids. Trimming left V 2 bases short and J 0 bases short, with 5 bases between. Germline assignment: CDR1 KGHSH and CDR2 LQKENI.